The clone carrying this T cell receptor (beta chain) turned up a few times. Antigen: not known. This sample is part of a study of post-analysis software for immune sequencing data. General study points: People with multiple sclerosis had a significantly lower normalized Chao1 diversity than controls did. The authors found that F measure strongly co-clustered same-batch samples. Higher frequency in patients than in controls was seen for five TRBV segments, with TRBV5-6, TRBV5-1 and TRBV20-1 among them.

Carried by the TCR beta cDNA libraries were unique molecular identifiers. Each CDR3 protein is one row after TCRdb ran MiXCR on the PCR reads. The sample shows 350,000 to 450,000 distinct CDR3 sequences, roughly 40% of them seen only once. The CDR3 length is 14 residues. CDR1 is SEHNR, CDR2 FQNEAQ, per germline (reference sequence). The V gene end was trimmed by 5 bases and the J gene end by 5 bases; junction bases not matched to a gene: 6. The J gene is TRBJ2-5, the V gene TRBV7-9, with TRBD1 matching 9 bases. Sample: blood. The clonotype originates from a girl aged 2 to 9 with multiple sclerosis. As DNA, the CDR3 is TGTGCCAGCAGCGATGGGACAGGGAAGGAGACCCAGTACTTC. Translating it yields CASSDGTGKETQYF.